This T cell receptor beta chain stems from a study of T cells in Graves' hyperthyroidism and ophthalmopathy. Duration under 3 months, a NOSPECS grade of at least 4, and a Clinical Activity Score of at least 3 characterized the ophthalmopathy patients. Patients with uncontrolled infections, other autoimmune diseases, pregnancy or lactation were excluded. In its sample, this clonotype was seen a few times. CDR3 length: 13 amino acids. Trimming took off 1 base at V and 4 bases at J, with 10 bases between the two ends. CDR1 and CDR2 from the germline V gene are DFQATT and SNEGSKA (reference sequence). Regions amplified from RNA transcripts were the TCR beta CDR3 regions. The HTBI primer set was used in a first-round RT-PCR of the TCR CDR3. TCRdb called the multiplex PCR reads again in MiXCR, with one record for every CDR3 protein. The table includes hundreds of thousands of distinct CDR3 sequences, about 20% detected once.

The chain links TRBV20-1 to TRBJ2-5; a possible D gene is TRBD2 (6 bases). The sequence was collected from a man in his forties with Graves' ophthalmopathy. Sequenced: blood. The CDR3 region has the DNA TGCAGTGCTAGAGTGGGAGGTAGAGAGACCCAGTACTTC. This codes for CSARVGGRETQYF.